One and the same sample provided the 17 T cell receptor beta chains below, sequenced in a study of graft-versus-host responses after intestinal transplantation. Sequenced by immunoSEQ multiplex PCR; TCRdb stores in-frame clones only, minus some. Of some 14,000 clones listed, 67% are singletons. Tissue processing of the graft released intraepithelial and lamina propria lymphocytes from it. The sample here was ileum tissue, taken around 95 weeks after intestinal transplantation. The source of these receptors is a human patient who received an intestinal transplant, so some T cells may come from the graft donor.

This chain's CDR3 is CASRAGLSTDTQYF. CDR3 coding DNA: TGTGCCAGCAGGGCAGGGCTAAGCACAGATACGCAGTATTTT. V and J are TRBV2 and TRBJ2-3; possibly TRBD1 for D (5 bases). Germline V gene sequence: CDR1 SNHLY, CDR2 FYNNEI. With 6 bases removed from V and 0 bases from J, the gap between germline ends came to 10 bases. The CDR3 contains 14 residues.

As concerns this clone: A junction boundary mismatches the germline segment, possibly from a read error. The chain uses TRBV7-8 and TRBJ2-7; 8 bases are shared with TRBD1. CDR1 and CDR2 from the germline V gene are SGHVS and FQNEAQ. The CDR3 runs 15 residues. Written as DNA, the CDR3 is TGTGCCAGCAGAAGAGGGCAGGACAGGGTCTACGGGCAGTACTTC. Its translation: CASRRGQDRVYGQYF.

Only one count was recorded for this clone. This chain joins TRBV27 and TRBJ2-3, with 7 bases aligning to TRBD1. The germline V gene encodes CDR1 MNHEY and CDR2 SMNVEV (reference sequence). CDR3 length equals 19 residues. The V and J ends lost 2 bases and 2 bases, in that order; junction bases with no gene match: 16. The CDR3 coding sequence is TGTGCCAGCAGTTTAAGGGGCCGGACGGGACAGTTCTTCACAGATACGCAGTATTTT. Protein product: CASSLRGRTGQFFTDTQYF.

This clone was counted a few times. The chain employs TRBV2 and TRBJ1-1; TRBD1 matches at 10 bases. The junction had 6 bases not matched to a gene; V was cut back by 7 bases and J by 1 base. Germline V gene sequence: CDR1 SNHLY, CDR2 FYNNEI. This CDR3 is 15 amino acids long. The CDR3 coding sequence is TGTGCCAGCACCCTCGACAGGGGGCGGAACACTGAAGCTTTCTTT. It is translated as CASTLDRGRNTEAFF.

The CDR3 protein is CASSQGTSGGYEQYF. The DNA for the CDR3 is TGCGCCAGCAGCCAAGGGACTAGCGGGGGGTACGAGCAGTACTTC. The chain employs TRBV4-1 and TRBJ2-7; 14 bases agree with TRBD2. The CDR3 consists of 15 residues. J was trimmed by 4 bases and V by 1 base; bases with no gene match: 0. Per germline, CDR1 MGHRA and CDR2 YSYEKL.

This chain joins TRBV7-9 and TRBJ2-1; 9 bases are a match to TRBD1. The CDR3 loop spans 14 amino acids. With 5 bases clipped from V and 9 bases from J, the junction kept 8 bases outside the gene matches. Germline CDR1 reads SEHNR; CDR2 reads FQNEAQ (reference sequence). The CDR3 here is CASSPGQGRGEQFF. DNA of the CDR3: TGTGCCAGCAGCCCAGGACAGGGGCGTGGTGAGCAGTTCTTC. The variable domain in full, completed from reference TRBV7-9 and TRBJ2-1, reads DTGVSQNPRHKITKRGQNVTFRCDPISEHNRLYWYRQTLGQGPEFLTYFQNEAQLEKSRLLSDRFSAERPKGSFSTLEIQRTEQGDSAMYLCASSPGQGRGEQFFGPGTRLTVL.

This rearrangement joins TRBV6-1 to TRBJ2-7, with 12 bases lining up with TRBD2. This CDR3 is 14 amino acids long. Germline V gene data show CDR1 as MNHNS and CDR2 as SASEGT. Germline trimming cut 2 bases from V and 5 bases from J; bases unmatched to any gene: 1. The CDR3 coding sequence is TGTGCCAGCAGTGAACTAGCGGGGGGGCACGAGCAGTACTTC. Encoded protein: CASSELAGGHEQYF.

This clone was picked up a small number of times. This rearrangement joins TRBV30 to TRBJ1-1, with a possible D match to TRBD1 (6 bases). The V end was cut by 0 bases, the J end by 3 bases, with 11 bases between. This CDR3 is built from 14 residues. In germline, CDR1 is GTSNPN, CDR2 SVGIG (reference sequence). The DNA for the CDR3 is TGTGCCTGGAGTGTCCCGACAGGTTACACTGAAGCTTTCTTT. It is translated as CAWSVPTGYTEAFF.

The DNA of the CDR3 is TGTGCCAGCAGTTACTCTCCGGTAGGGGGCAACTATGGCTACACCTTC. Translation gives CASSYSPVGGNYGYTF. The V and J genes are TRBV6-5 and TRBJ1-2; 7 nucleotides agree with TRBD1. CDR1 is MNHEY, CDR2 SVGAGI, per germline. The CDR3 is 16 amino acids. The V segment lost 0 bases and the J segment 2 bases; nucleotides outside the gene matches: 6.

The chain is built from TRBV11-2 and TRBJ2-3, with 7 positions matching TRBD1. Trimming removed 3 bases from V and 5 bases from J; junction bases left unmatched: 8. Germline V gene sequence: CDR1 SGHAT, CDR2 FQNNGV. This CDR3 is built from 15 residues. The CDR3 here is CASSFFWQGVDTQYF. In nucleotides, the CDR3 is TGTGCCAGCAGCTTTTTTTGGCAGGGGGTAGATACGCAGTATTTT.

This clone was seen a single time. This chain uses TRBV11-2 with TRBJ2-2; D gene uncertain. The CDR3 spans 15 residues. CDR1 and CDR2 (germline): SGHAT, FQNNGV. Trimming left V 1 base short and J 1 base short, with 7 bases between. The CDR3 bases are TGTGCCAGCAGCTTAGTGAGAGGGAACACCGGGGAGCTGTTTTTT. As protein: CASSLVRGNTGELFF.

This chain connects TRBV30 to TRBJ1-2, with TRBD1 matching over 9 bases. V lost 2 bases and J lost 8; bases outside the gene matches: 6. The V gene's germline CDR1 is GTSNPN and CDR2 SVGIG (reference sequence). This CDR3 contains 13 residues. CDR3 sequence: CAWSPRDRVGYTF. The DNA for the CDR3 is TGTGCCTGGAGTCCGAGGGACAGGGTGGGCTACACCTTC. Looking up the rest from reference TRBV30 and TRBJ1-2 gives the full variable domain: SQTIHQWPATLVQPVGSPLSLECTVEGTSNPNLYWYRQAAGRGLQLLFYSVGIGQISSEVPQNLSASRPQDRQFILSSKKLLLSDSGFYLCAWSPRDRVGYTFGSGTRLTVV.

This clone was seen more than once but under ten times. The J gene is TRBJ2-6, the V gene TRBV7-2; 11 bases line up with TRBD2. The V gene's germline CDR1 is SGHTA and CDR2 FQGNSA. The V gene end was trimmed by 1 base and the J gene end by 1 base; junction bases not matched to a gene: 6. The CDR3 runs 19 residues. CDR3 amino acids: CASSLVPASGGSGANVLTF. CDR3 nucleotides: TGTGCCAGCAGCTTAGTCCCGGCTAGCGGGGGGTCTGGGGCCAACGTCCTGACTTTC.

This clone was seen once. The J gene is TRBJ1-5, the V gene TRBV27; 8 bases align to TRBD1. Germline V gene lookup returns CDR1 MNHEY and CDR2 SMNVEV (reference sequence). With 5 bases clipped from V and 4 bases from J, the junction kept 7 bases outside the gene matches. This CDR3 spans 15 amino acids. CDR3 sequence (DNA): TGTGCCAGCAGTGCCGGGACAGGAGGGAATCAGCCCCAGCATTTT. Translated, it gives CASSAGTGGNQPQHF.

This sequence joins TRBV4-3 and TRBJ2-7; TRBD1 might be the D (5 bases). Germline assignment: CDR1 LGHNA and CDR2 YSLEER. Trimming took off 0 bases at V and 4 bases at J, with 13 bases between the two ends. This CDR3 contains 15 residues. This chain's CDR3 is CASSQDSGPRYEQYF. The CDR3, as DNA: TGCGCCAGCAGCCAAGACTCAGGGCCGAGGTACGAGCAGTACTTC.

With regard to this clone: Other DNA sequences in the sample encode the same CDR3. The genes are TRBV20-1 and TRBJ2-7; a possible D gene is TRBD2 (5 bases). With 4 bases removed from V and 4 bases from J, the gap between germline ends came to 8 bases. The CDR3 has 11 amino acids. CDR1 DFQATT and CDR2 SNEGSKA come from the germline V gene (reference sequence). The CDR3 region has the DNA TGCAGTGCTACCCCGGGGTACGAGCAGTACTTC. This codes for CSATPGYEQYF.

The chain uses TRBV12-1 and TRBJ2-3; the table's D call TRBD2 went unverified against the DNA. TRBV12-1 is a documented pseudogene. There are 16 residues in the CDR3. This CDR3 reads CASSFALAGATDTQYF. CDR3 DNA sequence: TGTGCCAGCAGCTTTGCTTTAGCGGGTGCCACAGATACGCAGTATTTT.